This is a list of T cell receptor beta chains from one sample in a study of T cell responses to AZD1222 COVID-19 vaccine. This table comes from immunoSEQ multiplex PCR, and its TCRdb copy is limited to in-frame clones, with some not included. The table lists 99,000 or so clones, about 89% of them singletons. Sample: peripheral blood, taken 28 days after the second dose of the MenACWY control vaccine. These receptors were collected from an adult who received the MenACWY meningococcal vaccine as a control. Each CDR3 is given with its conserved first and last residue. A D gene is named only where the DNA matches it firmly. Expanded clones are given a class, and other clones once, few, many or no size at all.

clone size	D gene	V gene	J gene	CDR3 DNA	CDR3 protein
NA	NA	TRBV18	TRBJ2-7	TGTGCCAGCTCACTGCATGCGGAGACCTACGAGCAGTACTTC	CASSLHAETYEQYF
NA	TRBD2	TRBV18	TRBJ2-1	TGTGCCAGCTCACCATTAGGCCGGCTAGCGGGGAACAATGAGCAGTTCTTC	CASSPLGRLAGNNEQFF
once	NA	TRBV6-2/TRBV6-3	TRBJ2-7	TGTGCCAGCAGTTTAAGCTCCTACGAGCAGTACTTC	CASSLSSYEQYF
NA	TRBD1	TRBV10-1	TRBJ2-7	TGCGCCAGCAGTGAGACCCGACAGGGCCCGGGCGAGCAGTACTTC	CASSETRQGPGEQYF
NA	NA	TRBV24-1	TRBJ1-2	TGTGCCACCAGTGATTTCCGGAGGGGCCAACTTAACTATGGCTACACCTTC	CATSDFRRGQLNYGYTF
few	NA	TRBV18	TRBJ1-2	TGTGCCAGCTCACCACCGATGAGGGGCTCGCAGACTCATGGCTACACCTTC	CASSPPMRGSQTHGYTF
NA	NA	TRBV28	TRBJ1-6	TGTGCCAGCAGTTTACCAGGGGAACGGATTTCACCCCTCCACTTT	CASSLPGERISPLHF
NA	TRBD2	TRBV12-3/TRBV12-4	TRBJ2-7	TGTGCCAGCAAGCTAGCGGAATCCTACGAGCAGTACTTC	CASKLAESYEQYF
once	TRBD1	TRBV27	TRBJ1-1	TGTGCCAGCAGTCGCGGACAGGGGCCCTATGAAGCTTTCTTT	CASSRGQGPYEAFF
NA	TRBD1	TRBV9	TRBJ2-3	TGTGCCAGCAGCGTGGATACGGGACAGGGTGGCACAGATACGCAGTATTTT	CASSVDTGQGGTDTQYF
NA	NA	TRBV28	TRBJ1-2	TGTGCCAGCAGTTTAAGGGAAAGGGCTCGCGGCTACACCTTC	CASSLRERARGYTF
NA	NA	TRBV29-1	TRBJ2-5	TGCAGCGTTGAGCCCGAGCCGGCAGGGAGCCAAGAGACCCAGTACTTC	CSVEPEPAGSQETQYF
NA	NA	TRBV7-6	TRBJ2-1	TGTGCCAGCAGCTTAGCGGGTCAGGGGTACAATGAGCAGTTCTTC	CASSLAGQGYNEQFF
NA	NA	TRBV2	TRBJ1-2	TGTGCCAGCAGTGACTTGGGCCGGGGCTATGGCTACACCTTC	CASSDLGRGYGYTF
NA	TRBD1	TRBV19	TRBJ1-5	TGTGCCAGCCACGAGACAGGGTTTTACAATCAGCCCCAGCATTTT	CASHETGFYNQPQHF
NA	NA	TRBV2	TRBJ1-4	TGTGCCAGCAGCCCTGAGGCGGGACGAAATGAAAAACTGTTTTTT	CASSPEAGRNEKLFF
NA	NA	TRBV29-1	TRBJ2-3	TGCAGCGTTGAAGCTTCCCTCCCGAGGCCAGATACGCAGTATTTT	CSVEASLPRPDTQYF
NA	TRBD1	TRBV11-2	TRBJ1-6	TGTGCCAGCAGCTCCAGACAGGGGAATTCACCCCTCCACTTT	CASSSRQGNSPLHF
NA	NA	TRBV18	TRBJ1-2	TGTGCCAGCTCACCCATCACGGGGGAGTCTGGCTACACCTTC	CASSPITGESGYTF
NA	NA	TRBV6-5	TRBJ2-5	TGTGCCAGCAGTTACTTGGGAGCGGAGACCCAGTACTTC	CASSYLGAETQYF
NA	NA	TRBV18	TRBJ1-1	TGTGCCAGCTCACCAATTGGGCAGATGAACACTGAAGCTTTCTTT	CASSPIGQMNTEAFF
NA	TRBD1	TRBV24-1	TRBJ1-2	TGTGCCACCAGTGACTGGGACAGGGCTAGCTACACCTTC	CATSDWDRASYTF
NA	NA	TRBV3-1/TRBV3-2	TRBJ2-2	TGTGCCAGCAGCCAGTTGGGGAGTGGGGAGCTGTTTTTT	CASSQLGSGELFF
once	NA	TRBV6-1	TRBJ1-1	TGTGCCAGCAGTGAAGCGGGGGGGAGCACTGAAGCTTTCTTT	CASSEAGGSTEAFF
few	NA	TRBV19	TRBJ1-5	TGTGCCAGTAGTGGGGGGTTCCAGCCCCAGCATTTT	CASSGGFQPQHF
NA	TRBD2	TRBV24-1	TRBJ2-2	TGTGCCACCAGTGAGTTAGCGGGGGCGAAGACCGGGGAGCTGTTTTTT	CATSELAGAKTGELFF
NA	NA	TRBV7-9	TRBJ2-6	TGTGCCAGCAGCCGGATTTACTCTGGGGCCAACGTCCTGACTTTC	CASSRIYSGANVLTF
NA	NA	TRBV5-1	TRBJ1-1	TGCGCCAGCAGCCCCCTGCCGGATATGAACACTGAAGCTTTCTTT	CASSPLPDMNTEAFF
NA	TRBD2	TRBV19	TRBJ2-3	TGTGCCAGTACCCCGGTGGGAGGGGGCACAGATACGCAGTATTTT	CASTPVGGGTDTQYF
once	NA	TRBV29-1	TRBJ1-2	TGCAGCGTTGAAATGTCAGGGTCCCAAGGCTACACCTTC	CSVEMSGSQGYTF
NA	NA	TRBV18	TRBJ2-7	TGTGCCAGCTCACCACGAAGGGGGACGGGCGAGCAGTACTTC	CASSPRRGTGEQYF
NA	TRBD1	TRBV15	TRBJ1-2	TGTGCCACCAGCAGGTCACAGGGGACAAATGGCTACACCTTC	CATSRSQGTNGYTF
NA	NA	TRBV7-2	TRBJ1-5	TGTGCCAGCAGCTTAAGGGAAAATGGCAATCAGCCCCAGCATTTT	CASSLRENGNQPQHF
NA	TRBD2	TRBV4-3	TRBJ2-1	TGCGCCAGCAGCCAAGATGGCGGGGGGGCCAATGAGCAGTTCTTC	CASSQDGGGANEQFF
NA	NA	TRBV18	TRBJ1-5	TGTGCCAGCTCACCAAGCAGGGGAAGGCAGCCCCAGCATTTT	CASSPSRGRQPQHF
NA	TRBD1	TRBV19	TRBJ2-3	TGTGCCAGTAGTATATTAGGGGACAGGGTCACAGATACGCAGTATTTT	CASSILGDRVTDTQYF
NA	NA	TRBV5-1	TRBJ2-7	TGCGCCAGCAGCGCCGACAGCCCCTACGAGCAGTACTTC	CASSADSPYEQYF
NA	NA	TRBV12-3/TRBV12-4	TRBJ2-3	TGTGCCAGCAGTTTGCTAAGGGGAGATACGCAGTATTTT	CASSLLRGDTQYF